Below, 13 T cell receptor beta chains from the same sample are listed, as sequenced in a study of CD8+ T cells in alopecia areata. Extraction of RNA preceded its reverse transcription into cDNA, which served as the sequencing template. Profiling relied on immunoSEQ multiplex PCR, and the TCRdb table lists in-frame clones only, not all of them. The data show fewer than 250,000 clones, 55% to 70% seen once. Treatment meaning: oral pan-JAK inhibitor, 5-10 mg twice daily. The source material was CD4+ T cells sorted from blood, sampled at week 4, from a patient treated with tofacitinib. These receptors were obtained from a human donor with alopecia areata.

The J gene is TRBJ2-2, the V gene TRBV7-2; no firm D call. Trimming stripped 1 base from V and 5 bases from J, with 5 bases between. CDR1 SGHTA and CDR2 FQGNSA come from the germline V gene. This CDR3 has 13 residues. The CDR3 loop is CASSLEATGELFF. The CDR3 bases are TGTGCCAGCAGCTTAGAAGCTACCGGGGAGCTGTTTTTT. The full variable domain, completed using reference TRBV7-2 and TRBJ2-2, is GAGVSQSPSNKVTEKGKDVELRCDPISGHTALYWYRQSLGQGLEFLIYFQGNSAPDKSGLPSDRFSAERTGGSVSTLTIQRTQQEDSAVYLCASSLEATGELFFGEGSRLTVL.

With respect to this clone: Other DNA sequences in the sample encode the same CDR3. The CDR3 region has the DNA TGTGCCAGCTCACCACGTCCGCGCAACTATGGCTACACCTTC. Residues: CASSPRPRNYGYTF. V usage is TRBV18 and J usage is TRBJ1-2; D not resolved. Germline-derived CDR1 and CDR2 are KGHSH and LQKENI. This CDR3 is built from 14 residues. Trimming shortened V by 1 base and J by 2 bases, and 8 bases separated the two germline ends. Drawing the rest from reference TRBV18 and TRBJ1-2, the complete variable domain is NAGVMQNPRHLVRRRGQEARLRCSPMKGHSHVYWYRQLPEEGLKFMVYLQKENIIDESGMPKERFSAEFPKEGPSILRIQQVVRGDSAAYFCASSPRPRNYGYTFGSGTRLTVV.

This chain joins TRBV5-1 and TRBJ2-1; D gene uncertain. Trimming cost V 4 bases and J 3 bases, with 14 bases left between them. In germline, CDR1 is SGHRS, CDR2 YFSETQ. The CDR3 contains 15 residues. The CDR3 is CASSPAAPLYNEQFF. DNA for the CDR3: TGCGCCAGCAGCCCGGCCGCCCCCCTCTACAATGAGCAGTTCTTC. Combining the CDR3 with reference TRBV5-1 and TRBJ2-1 gives the whole variable domain KAGVTQTPRYLIKTRGQQVTLSCSPISGHRSVSWYQQTPGQGLQFLFEYFSETQRNKGNFPGRFSGRQFSNSRSEMNVSTLELGDSALYLCASSPAAPLYNEQFFGPGTRLTVL.

There are a few counts of this clone. CDR3 sequence: CSVQRNPYEQYF. The CDR3, as DNA: TGCAGCGTCCAGCGGAACCCCTACGAGCAGTACTTC. V is TRBV29-1 and J is TRBJ2-7; a weak D match, TRBD2 (5 bases). CDR3 length equals 12 residues. Germline-derived CDR1 and CDR2 are SQVTM and ANQGSEA. The V end was cut by 6 bases, the J end by 2 bases, with 11 bases between.

In its sample, this clone was seen once. The rearrangement joins TRBV18 to TRBJ2-1, with 7 bases lining up with TRBD2. The CDR3 has 16 residues. The V and J ends lost 3 bases and 12 bases, in that order; junction bases with no gene match: 17. Germline loops: CDR1 KGHSH, CDR2 LQKENI. The CDR3 coding sequence is TGTGCCAGCTCACCGAATAGACTAGCCGAGCATAACGGGCAGTTCTTC. Protein sequence: CASSPNRLAEHNGQFF. The variable domain in full, completed from reference TRBV18 and TRBJ2-1, reads NAGVMQNPRHLVRRRGQEARLRCSPMKGHSHVYWYRQLPEEGLKFMVYLQKENIIDESGMPKERFSAEFPKEGPSILRIQQVVRGDSAAYFCASSPNRLAEHNGQFFGPGTRLTVL.

This chain uses TRBV19 with TRBJ1-1; TRBD1 matches 9 bases. After removal of 5 bases from V and 1 base from J, the junction contained 2 bases not matched to a gene. Germline CDR1 and CDR2: LNHDA and SQIVND (reference sequence). The CDR3 has 14 residues. The CDR3 DNA is TGTGCCAGTAGTGTGGACAGGGGGAACACTGAAGCTTTCTTT. It yields the protein CASSVDRGNTEAFF.

The rearrangement joins TRBV25-1 to TRBJ2-5; 11 nucleotides align to TRBD1. Germline V CDR1 and CDR2: MGHDK, SYGVNS. This CDR3 is 15 amino acids long. V lost 5 bases to trimming and J lost 4 bases; unmatched junction nucleotides: 6. CDR3 sequence reads: CASSPAGTGGETQYF. In nucleotides, the CDR3 is TGTGCCAGCAGTCCTGCCGGGACAGGGGGAGAGACCCAGTACTTC. The full variable domain, with the rest looked up from reference TRBV25-1 and TRBJ2-5, is EADIYQTPRYLVIGTGKKITLECSQTMGHDKMYWYQQDPGMELHLIHYSYGVNSTEKGDLSSESTVSRIRTEHFPLTLESARPSHTSQYLCASSPAGTGGETQYFGPGTRLLVL.

This chain connects TRBV29-1 to TRBJ2-2; no clear D gene. The CDR3 runs 15 residues. V lost 3 bases and J 4 bases, leaving 15 bases between the germline ends. Germline V CDR1 and CDR2: SQVTM, ANQGSEA. CDR3 bases: TGCAGCGTTGATCTCGGAGAGGCGATCACCGGGGAGCTGTTTTTT. Translation: CSVDLGEAITGELFF.

The rearrangement uses TRBV2 and TRBJ2-5; the match to TRBD1 covers 10 bases. TRBJ2-7 matches the DNA end more closely, so the J call is doubtful. CDR1 is SNHLY, CDR2 FYNNEI, per germline. This CDR3 comprises 16 residues. CDR3 loop: CASRITSGTGDNEQYF. The CDR3 region has the DNA TGTGCCAGCAGGATTACATCCGGGACAGGGGACAACGAGCAGTACTTC.

The CDR3 loop is CSVGLTQGTEAFF. The CDR3 DNA reads TGCAGCGTTGGGCTGACCCAGGGCACTGAAGCTTTCTTT. The chain combines TRBV29-1 with TRBJ1-1, with TRBD1 as a possible D gene (5 bases). The CDR3 loop spans 13 amino acids. The V gene lost 4 bases and the J gene lost 4 bases, with 13 bases spanning the gap. Per the germline V gene, CDR1 is SQVTM and CDR2 is ANQGSEA. Using reference TRBV29-1 and TRBJ1-1 for the parts outside the CDR3, the full variable domain is SAVISQKPSRDICQRGTSLTIQCQVDSQVTMMFWYRQQPGQSLTLIATANQGSEATYESGFVIDKFPISRPNLTFSTLTVSNMSPEDSSIYLCSVGLTQGTEAFFGQGTRLTVV.

This clone was seen only a few times. The rearrangement joins TRBV29-1 to TRBJ1-2, with D possibly TRBD1 on 6 matching bases. The germline gives CDR1 SQVTM, CDR2 ANQGSEA. The CDR3 contains 12 residues. V lost 6 bases and J 7 bases, leaving 15 bases between the germline ends. CDR3 region: CSVGKGGSGYTF. The CDR3 DNA reads TGCAGCGTAGGAAAGGGGGGAAGTGGCTACACCTTC. The variable domain in full, completed from reference TRBV29-1 and TRBJ1-2, reads SAVISQKPSRDICQRGTSLTIQCQVDSQVTMMFWYRQQPGQSLTLIATANQGSEATYESGFVIDKFPISRPNLTFSTLTVSNMSPEDSSIYLCSVGKGGSGYTFGSGTRLTVV.

This rearrangement joins TRBV2 to TRBJ1-2; no reliable D call. V shed 5 bases and J shed 2 bases, with 15 bases lying between them. Germline assignment: CDR1 SNHLY and CDR2 FYNNEI. There are 15 residues in the CDR3. CDR3 in DNA: TGTGCCAGCAGTTTTGAAAGGACGGGAAACTATGGCTACACCTTC. Residues: CASSFERTGNYGYTF.

This chain connects TRBV5-1 to TRBJ2-5; 8 nucleotides align to TRBD2. Trimming at V came to 3 bases and at J to 2 bases, leaving 3 bases not matched to a gene. This CDR3 has 14 amino acids. The germline CDR1 and CDR2 sequences are SGHRS and YFSETQ. Here the CDR3 reads CASSSSGSQETQYF. The CDR3 DNA is TGCGCCAGCAGCTCTAGCGGGTCACAAGAGACCCAGTACTTC.